One and the same sample provided the 25 T cell receptor beta chains below, sequenced in a study of patients and donors after allogeneic stem cell transplantation (dated by TCRdb to 2019 to 2021). The library was obtained by RT-PCR. The instrument given in TCRdb is NextSeq 550. The raw public data were reprocessed by TCRdb itself: fastp quality trimming at Q25, MiXCR clonotype calling, in-frame beta chains only. Every CDR3 protein is listed once, alongside the most common genes and DNA of its rows. This sample has under 200,000 distinct CDR3 sequences in its table, and roughly 22% of those were observed once. Around 26% of the sample rests with the top ten. Sequenced input: blood, either unsorted or a sorted T cell fraction (not recorded which). The origin of the receptors is a human donor who was either an allogeneic HSCT recipient or a stem cell or donor lymphocyte infusion donor (not recorded which). It is not recorded whose cells these are; they may come from a transplant donor.

The chain uses TRBV5-1 and TRBJ1-3; D gene uncertain. The CDR3 covers 15 residues. Germline-derived CDR1 and CDR2 are SGHRS and YFSETQ. Trimming took off 1 base at V and 0 bases at J, with 8 bases between the two ends. CDR3 in DNA: TGCGCCAGCAGCTTGACCGCTTTCTCTGGAAACACCATATATTTT. It encodes CASSLTAFSGNTIYF. Complete variable domain (other parts from reference TRBV5-1 and TRBJ1-3): KAGVTQTPRYLIKTRGQQVTLSCSPISGHRSVSWYQQTPGQGLQFLFEYFSETQRNKGNFPGRFSGRQFSNSRSEMNVSTLELGDSALYLCASSLTAFSGNTIYFGEGSWLTVV.

The V gene is TRBV9, the J gene TRBJ2-7, with a possible D match to TRBD1 (6 bases). The germline V and J ends were trimmed by 4 bases and 2 bases, with 13 bases remaining between them. The CDR3 consists of 14 residues. Per germline, CDR1 SGDLS and CDR2 YYNGEE. The CDR3 DNA reads as TGTGCCAGCAGCCTTAGACAGGCACCCTACGAGCAGTACTTC. Encoded protein: CASSLRQAPYEQYF. The entire variable domain, with the rest obtained from reference TRBV9 and TRBJ2-7, is as follows: DSGVTQTPKHLITATGQRVTLRCSPRSGDLSVYWYQQSLDQGLQFLIQYYNGEERAKGNILERFSAQQFPDLHSELNLSSLELGDSALYFCASSLRQAPYEQYFGPGTRLTVT.

This clonotype was counted a few times. V usage is TRBV28 and J usage is TRBJ1-2, with 7 nucleotides matching TRBD1. Germline CDR1 is MDHEN and CDR2 is SYDVKM. V gave up 5 bases and J gave up 6 bases; unmatched junction bases: 6. This CDR3 region has 13 residues. CDR3 loop: CASSLTGDDGYTF. CDR3 DNA sequence: TGTGCCAGCAGTCTTACAGGGGATGATGGCTACACCTTC.

This clonotype has just one count. The J gene is TRBJ2-3, the V gene TRBV20-1; TRBD1 might be the D (5 bases). This CDR3 spans 17 amino acids. Germline CDR1 is DFQATT and CDR2 is SNEGSKA (reference sequence). Trimming stripped 3 bases from V and 6 bases from J, with 25 bases between. The CDR3 nucleotides read TGCAGTGCTAGGGGGCCGAATAGCCAGCTAGTTTCGGATACGCAGTATTTT. It codes for CSARGPNSQLVSDTQYF.

The chain joins TRBV20-1 to TRBJ2-5; the D is unclear. In germline, CDR1 is DFQATT, CDR2 SNEGSKA (reference sequence). Trimming stripped 3 bases from V and 2 bases from J, with 7 bases between. This CDR3 has 12 amino acids. Written as DNA, the CDR3 is TGCAGTGCTAGTCCAGTACAAGAGACCCAGTACTTC. Its protein product is CSASPVQETQYF.

The chain is built from TRBV7-3 and TRBJ2-5; the match to TRBD2 covers 14 bases. Trimming cost V 5 bases and J 5 bases; bases outside gene matches: 10. The CDR3 loop spans 17 amino acids. Germline V gene sequence: CDR1 SGHTA, CDR2 FQGTGA. The CDR3 coding sequence is TGTGCCAGCAGCCCCCCGACTAGCGGGAGGGGCACGGAGACCCAGTACTTC. Protein sequence: CASSPPTSGRGTETQYF.

This clonotype was counted a few times. The genes are TRBV20-1 and TRBJ1-2, with D uncertain. The CDR3 totals 12 residues. Per the germline V gene, CDR1 is DFQATT and CDR2 is SNEGSKA (reference sequence). V was clipped by 6 bases and J by 9 bases, with 17 bases between them. The CDR3 sequence: CSAPSGSSRYTF. CDR3 in DNA: TGCAGTGCCCCCTCTGGTTCCTCGCGCTACACCTTC.

This clonotype appeared a few times. The V call is TRBV30, the J call TRBJ2-3; 11 nucleotides line up with TRBD2. This CDR3 is 14 amino acids long. With 4 bases clipped from V and 5 bases from J, the junction kept 5 bases outside the gene matches. Germline V CDR1 and CDR2: GTSNPN, SVGIG (reference sequence). In DNA form, the CDR3 reads TGTGCCTGGAAAACCGGGACTAGCGGAGATACGCAGTATTTT. It yields the protein CAWKTGTSGDTQYF.

The rearrangement uses TRBV7-9 and TRBJ1-2; no clear D gene. The V end was cut by 0 bases, the J end by 14 bases, with 13 bases between. CDR1 is SEHNR, CDR2 FQNEAQ, per germline (reference sequence). The CDR3 is made up of 12 amino acids. CDR3 DNA sequence: TGTGCCAGCAGCTTAGCAGGGAGGGATTGGACCTTC. It specifies CASSLAGRDWTF.

The V call is TRBV24-1, the J call TRBJ1-3; D is unclear. The V and J ends lost 0 bases and 0 bases respectively, with 8 bases between them. Germline CDR1 is KGHDR and CDR2 is SFDVKD. The CDR3 consists of 16 residues. The CDR3 here is CATSDLRRDSGNTIYF. As DNA, the CDR3 is TGTGCCACCAGTGATTTGAGGCGGGACTCTGGAAACACCATATATTTT.

The table lists this clonotype with a few counts. The V and J genes are TRBV7-3 and TRBJ1-1; D is possibly TRBD1 (5 bases). The CDR3 has 14 residues. Trimming cost V 4 bases and J 0 bases, with 9 bases left between them. Germline CDR1 SGHTA, CDR2 FQGTGA. CDR3 DNA sequence: TGTGCCAGCAGCTCGACAGACATGAACACTGAAGCTTTCTTT. It yields the protein CASSSTDMNTEAFF.

The chain joins TRBV6-6 to TRBJ2-2, with TRBD2 identical over 13 bases. V shed 0 bases, J shed 3 bases, and the junction held 13 bases outside the gene matches. The CDR3 sequence is 21 residues long. CDR1 and CDR2 from the germline V gene are MNHNY and SVGAGI (reference sequence). CDR3 in DNA: TGTGCCAGCAGTTACTCGATCCTAAAAAGACTAGCGGGAGGTGACACCGGGGAGCTGTTTTTT. Its protein product is CASSYSILKRLAGGDTGELFF.

This clonotype turned up a few times. The chain uses TRBV11-2 and TRBJ2-1; a weak D match, TRBD2 (6 bases). Germline V gene data show CDR1 as SGHAT and CDR2 as FQNNGV. V was clipped by 7 bases and J by 4 bases, with 20 bases between them. The CDR3 spans 16 residues. The CDR3 sequence: CASTSTAGRLYNEQFF. CDR3 nucleotide sequence: TGTGCCAGCACCTCAACGGCGGGACGGCTATACAATGAGCAGTTCTTC.

V gene TRBV4-3 combines with J gene TRBJ2-5; 9 bases are shared with TRBD1. V dropped 0 bases and J dropped 2; count of bases not matched to a gene: 4. CDR3 length equals 16 residues. Germline V gives CDR1 LGHNA, CDR2 YSLEER. The CDR3 loop is CASSQELGQGQETQYF. In DNA form, the CDR3 reads TGCGCCAGCAGCCAAGAATTGGGACAGGGTCAAGAGACCCAGTACTTC.

This clonotype was seen only a few times. V and J are TRBV5-1 and TRBJ2-2; TRBD1 matches 10 bases. From germline, CDR1 is SGHRS and CDR2 YFSETQ. The CDR3 loop spans 14 amino acids. V gave up 4 bases and J gave up 6 bases; unmatched junction bases: 3. The CDR3 protein is CASSLDRGPGELFF. In DNA form, the CDR3 reads TGCGCCAGCAGCCTCGACAGGGGGCCCGGGGAGCTGTTTTTT.

This chain uses TRBV24-1 with TRBJ2-1, with D unresolved. The ends were cut back, 3 bases at V and 0 bases at J, with 11 bases in the middle. The CDR3 totals 16 residues. Per the germline V gene, CDR1 is KGHDR and CDR2 is SFDVKD. The CDR3 reads CATSDQEPYSYNEQFF. The CDR3 nucleotides are TGTGCCACCAGTGATCAGGAGCCTTACTCCTACAATGAGCAGTTCTTC.

The CDR3 DNA sequence: TGTGCCAGCAGGGGGATAAACACCGGGGAGCTGTTTTTT. Amino acids: CASRGINTGELFF. This rearrangement joins TRBV12-3 or TRBV12-4 to TRBJ2-2, with unresolved D. The CDR3 is 13 residues long. Trimming took 6 bases from V and 2 from J, leaving 7 bases between them.

The chain links TRBV29-1 to TRBJ2-7, with D unresolved. V was cut by 8 bases and J by 2 bases, with 16 bases left in between. This CDR3 contains 13 residues. Germline CDR1 SQVTM, CDR2 ANQGSEA. CDR3 sequence reads: CSFHPGSPYEQYF. In nucleotides, the CDR3 is TGCAGCTTCCACCCCGGGTCCCCCTACGAGCAGTACTTC.

The chain uses TRBV7-8 and TRBJ2-1; no clear D. The length of the CDR3 is 15 residues. CDR1 and CDR2 from the germline V gene are SGHVS and FQNEAQ. Trimming shortened V by 2 bases and J by 0 bases, and 8 bases separated the two germline ends. The CDR3 nucleotides read TGTGCCAGCAGCTTACAGAGCCTCTCCTACAATGAGCAGTTCTTC. Protein: CASSLQSLSYNEQFF.

This clonotype has just a few counts. The chain combines TRBV12-3 or TRBV12-4 with TRBJ2-5; 7 bases fit TRBD2. V lost 7 bases and J lost 1; bases outside the gene matches: 15. CDR3 length equals 17 residues. This CDR3 is CASNLGGAGGFQETQYF. Written as DNA, the CDR3 is TGTGCCAGCAACCTGGGAGGGGCCGGTGGTTTCCAAGAGACCCAGTACTTC.

The CDR3, as DNA: TGTGCCAGCAGTTTAGACAGGGGGCCACAATATGAGCAGTTCTTC. Its translation: CASSLDRGPQYEQFF. The V and J genes are TRBV12-3 or TRBV12-4 and TRBJ2-1; TRBD1 agrees at 9 bases. V gave up 1 base and J gave up 8 bases; unmatched junction bases: 6. The CDR3 has 15 amino acids.

The chain links TRBV6-2 or TRBV6-3 to TRBJ2-7, with D perhaps matching TRBD2 (5 bases). Germline CDR1 MNHEY, CDR2 SVGEGT. The CDR3 has 14 residues. V lost 1 base to trimming and J lost 4 bases, with 11 bases between them. The CDR3 DNA reads TGTGCCAGCAGTTACTTGGGAGTCAGGTACGAGCAGTACTTC. This translates into CASSYLGVRYEQYF.

This clonotype was counted a few times. This chain joins TRBV7-2 and TRBJ1-6; unclear D gene. This CDR3 spans 17 amino acids. V dropped 5 bases and J dropped 0 bases, with 14 bases sitting between them. Germline CDR1 and CDR2: SGHTA and FQGNSA. The CDR3 DNA reads TGTGCCAGCAGCCCCCGAGGTGCATCCTCCTATAATTCACCCCTCCACTTT. Its protein product is CASSPRGASSYNSPLHF.

This clonotype was seen a few times. This CDR3 reads CASSFPSARLSTDTQYF. CDR3 bases: TGTGCCAGCAGTTTCCCTAGCGCAAGACTTAGCACAGATACGCAGTATTTT. V is TRBV28 and J is TRBJ2-3; weak D call: TRBD2 (6 bases). Germline CDR1 MDHEN, CDR2 SYDVKM. The V end was cut by 3 bases, the J end by 0 bases, with 16 bases between. The CDR3 is 17 amino acids.

This clonotype was counted a few times. The V call is TRBV19, the J call TRBJ1-1; the D is unclear. Per germline, CDR1 LNHDA and CDR2 SQIVND (reference sequence). The ends were cut back, 5 bases at V and 3 bases at J, with 10 bases in the middle. The CDR3 consists of 13 residues. The CDR3 bases are TGTGCCAGTAGTCCCGGGCCGGACACTGAAGCTTTCTTT. It translates to CASSPGPDTEAFF.